The 20 T cell receptor beta chains listed next were all sequenced from one sample in a study of chemoradiotherapy in HPV16-positive cancers. Libraries were prepared by immunoSEQ multiplex PCR; TCRdb keeps only in-frame clonotypes and omits some of them. Altogether about 7,000 clones are present, around 67% being singletons, with the ten largest covering 16%. The source was tumor tissue, collected from a patient who underwent chemoradiotherapy. The receptors here all came from a human donor with HPV-associated anogenital cancer.

This chain uses TRBV5-6 with TRBJ2-7; D remains ambiguous. CDR1 is SGHDT, CDR2 YYEEEE, per germline. V lost 0 bases and J lost 11, with 18 bases in between. The CDR3 is 14 amino acids. The CDR3 protein is CASSLGTVATRKYF. As DNA, the CDR3 is TGTGCCAGCAGCTTGGGGACCGTTGCTACGAGGAAGTACTTC.

This chain uses TRBV7-6 with TRBJ2-7; the D gene is possibly TRBD1 (5 bases). The CDR3 consists of 11 residues. Germline CDR1 is SGHVS and CDR2 is FNYEAQ. The V end was cut by 5 bases, the J end by 5 bases, with 7 bases between. Written as DNA, the CDR3 is TGTGCCAGCAGCGCGGACAACGAGCAGTACTTC. Translation: CASSADNEQYF.

This sequence joins TRBV7-6 and TRBJ2-3; D is unclear. Trimming stripped 1 base from V and 3 bases from J, with 8 bases between. This CDR3 is built from 14 residues. The V gene's germline CDR1 is SGHVS and CDR2 FNYEAQ. CDR3 nucleotides: TGTGCCAGCAGCTTAGTTCTGAAAACAGATACGCAGTATTTT. Its protein is CASSLVLKTDTQYF. Variable domain in full (rest from reference TRBV7-6 and TRBJ2-3): GAGVSQSPRYKVTKRGQDVALRCDPISGHVSLYWYRQALGQGPEFLTYFNYEAQQDKSGLPNDRFSAERPEGSISTLTIQRTEQRDSAMYRCASSLVLKTDTQYFGPGTRLTVL.

The rearrangement joins TRBV21-1 to TRBJ1-1; the table assigns TRBD1, which was not confirmed against the DNA. TRBV21-1 is described as a pseudogene. The CDR3 consists of 13 residues. In DNA form, the CDR3 reads TGTGCCAGCAGCGAACAGGGTAGAGCTGAAGCTTTCTTT. It specifies CASSEQGRAEAFF.

The V call is TRBV5-4, the J call TRBJ1-2; 9 bases match TRBD1. The germline V gene has CDR1 SGHNT and CDR2 YYREEE (reference sequence). J gave up 8 bases and V 4 bases, and 9 bases lay outside the gene matches. The CDR3 contains 14 residues. CDR3 amino acids: CASSQKGQGKGYTF. CDR3 nucleotide sequence: TGTGCCAGCAGCCAAAAGGGACAGGGTAAAGGCTACACCTTC.

V usage is TRBV5-1 and J usage is TRBJ1-6; 9 bases fit TRBD1. Germline-derived CDR1 and CDR2 are SGHRS and YFSETQ. The V and J ends lost 0 bases and 5 bases, in that order; junction bases with no gene match: 6. This CDR3 is 17 amino acids long. CDR3 region: CASSLGPGTGHNSPLHF. The CDR3 DNA follows: TGCGCCAGCAGCTTGGGCCCGGGGACAGGGCATAATTCACCCCTCCACTTT.

The count of this clone is one. This chain uses TRBV14 with TRBJ1-6, with a weak D call TRBD1 (6 bases). Trimming shortened V by 6 bases and J by 13 bases, and 16 bases separated the two germline ends. The CDR3 totals 13 residues. Germline loops: CDR1 SGHDN, CDR2 FVKESK. The CDR3 is CASSPGGLLPLHF. The DNA for the CDR3 is TGTGCCAGCAGTCCTGGGGGCCTCCTGCCCCTCCACTTT.

J is TRBJ2-1 and V is TRBV10-2; D call uncertain. Germline V gives CDR1 WSHSY, CDR2 SAAADI. CDR3 length equals 15 residues. Trimming took off 3 bases at V and 0 bases at J, with 9 bases between the two ends. In DNA form, the CDR3 reads TGCGCCAGCAGTGACGGCAGCAACTCCTACAATGAGCAGTTCTTC. It yields the protein CASSDGSNSYNEQFF.

Only a few counts were recorded for this clone. The J gene is TRBJ1-6, the V gene TRBV5-6, with a weak D call TRBD1 (5 bases). Between the trimmed V and J ends, which lost 7 bases and 8 bases, there was a span of 16 bases. Germline V gives CDR1 SGHDT, CDR2 YYEEEE. The CDR3 has 14 residues. CDR3 loop: CASLLWGSHSPLHF. The CDR3 DNA reads TGTGCCAGCCTCTTATGGGGGTCACATTCACCCCTCCACTTT.

The chain employs TRBV7-9 and TRBJ1-3, with TRBD1 matching over 7 bases. This CDR3 comprises 19 residues. V dropped 5 bases and J dropped 2; count of bases not matched to a gene: 18. The germline V gene has CDR1 SEHNR and CDR2 FQNEAQ (reference sequence). The CDR3 DNA reads TGTGCCAGCAGCCCCTCCCACAAGACAGGGAGGTCAACTGGAAACACCATATATTTT. Encoded protein: CASSPSHKTGRSTGNTIYF.

In its sample, this clone was seen once. Here the CDR3 reads CASSELRQDSYEQYF. The CDR3 bases are TGTGCCAGCAGTGAACTAAGGCAGGACTCCTACGAGCAGTACTTC. The rearrangement joins TRBV6-1 to TRBJ2-7; D is unresolved. V was pared by 2 bases and J by 0 bases, with 11 bases between. The CDR3 is made up of 15 amino acids. The germline CDR1 and CDR2 sequences are MNHNS and SASEGT.

In regard to this clone: Different DNA sequences within this sample yield the same CDR3. The gene calls are TRBV6-1 and TRBJ1-1; TRBD1 might be the D (6 bases). The CDR3 is 13 residues long. Trimming left V 4 bases short and J 3 bases short, with 9 bases between. Germline loops: CDR1 MNHNS, CDR2 SASEGT. CDR3 residues: CASSGQADTEAFF. The CDR3 DNA follows: TGTGCCAGCAGTGGACAGGCGGACACTGAAGCTTTCTTT.

The J gene is TRBJ1-1, the V gene TRBV30; D remains ambiguous. In germline, CDR1 is GTSNPN, CDR2 SVGIG (reference sequence). Trimming removed 4 bases at V and 7 bases at J, with 10 bases between. The CDR3 is 11 residues long. CDR3 bases: TGTGCCTGGAAGATTTACGGTGAAGCTTTCTTT. This encodes CAWKIYGEAFF.

The chain links TRBV6-6 to TRBJ2-7; D is unresolved. Deletions cut 9 bases from V and 0 bases from J, with 9 bases between. The germline V gene has CDR1 MNHNY and CDR2 SVGAGI (reference sequence). This CDR3 spans 12 amino acids. Written as DNA, the CDR3 is TGTGCCAGTTCGACCCCCTCCTACGAGCAGTACTTC. The encoded protein is CASSTPSYEQYF.

This chain links TRBV7-6 with TRBJ2-5, with 7 bases matching TRBD1. Germline V gives CDR1 SGHVS, CDR2 FNYEAQ. The CDR3 extends over 14 amino acids. The junction had 2 bases not matched to a gene; V was cut back by 2 bases and J by 2 bases. The CDR3 loop is CASSLNRGQETQYF. In DNA, the CDR3 is TGTGCCAGCAGCTTAAACAGGGGACAAGAGACCCAGTACTTC.

The chain has TRBV7-6 and TRBJ2-7, with D tentatively TRBD2 (5 bases). Trimming took off 5 bases at V and 2 bases at J, with 10 bases between the two ends. The CDR3 loop spans 13 amino acids. The germline V gene has CDR1 SGHVS and CDR2 FNYEAQ. The CDR3 region is CASSGEYTYEQYF. The CDR3 DNA follows: TGTGCCAGCAGCGGGGAGTACACCTACGAGCAGTACTTC.

This chain uses TRBV30 with TRBJ2-4, with 9 bases aligning to TRBD1. CDR1 and CDR2 from the germline V gene are GTSNPN and SVGIG (reference sequence). The CDR3 is made up of 12 amino acids. Trimming cost V 2 bases and J 15 bases; bases outside gene matches: 8. CDR3 amino acids: CAWSPDRGFRYF. In nucleotides, the CDR3 is TGTGCCTGGAGTCCGGACAGGGGTTTCCGGTACTTC.

J is TRBJ2-1 and V is TRBV7-9; D is unclear. Germline V lookup: CDR1 SEHNR, CDR2 FQNEAQ (reference sequence). The CDR3 totals 16 residues. V lost 5 bases and J lost 0, with 14 bases in between. This CDR3 is CASSIGWTVSYNEQFF. CDR3 nucleotides: TGTGCCAGCAGCATCGGTTGGACCGTCTCCTACAATGAGCAGTTCTTC. The full variable domain, rest sourced from reference TRBV7-9 and TRBJ2-1, is DTGVSQNPRHKITKRGQNVTFRCDPISEHNRLYWYRQTLGQGPEFLTYFQNEAQLEKSRLLSDRFSAERPKGSFSTLEIQRTEQGDSAMYLCASSIGWTVSYNEQFFGPGTRLTVL.

This clone turned up a few times. This chain connects TRBV19 to TRBJ1-6; perhaps TRBD1 as D (6 bases). This CDR3 is 13 amino acids long. Trimming removed 3 bases from V and 11 bases from J, with 11 bases in between. Germline CDR1 reads LNHDA; CDR2 reads SQIVND (reference sequence). The CDR3 is CASSIGTMTPLHF. The CDR3 DNA follows: TGTGCCAGTAGTATCGGGACAATGACACCCCTCCACTTT.

The rearrangement uses TRBV2 and TRBJ1-5; weak D call: TRBD1 (5 bases). CDR3 length: 14 amino acids. Trimming removed 6 bases at V and 3 bases at J, with 12 bases between. From germline, CDR1 is SNHLY and CDR2 FYNNEI. The CDR3 loop is CASSWGPFNQPQHF. CDR3 in DNA: TGTGCCAGCAGCTGGGGACCGTTCAATCAGCCCCAGCATTTT.